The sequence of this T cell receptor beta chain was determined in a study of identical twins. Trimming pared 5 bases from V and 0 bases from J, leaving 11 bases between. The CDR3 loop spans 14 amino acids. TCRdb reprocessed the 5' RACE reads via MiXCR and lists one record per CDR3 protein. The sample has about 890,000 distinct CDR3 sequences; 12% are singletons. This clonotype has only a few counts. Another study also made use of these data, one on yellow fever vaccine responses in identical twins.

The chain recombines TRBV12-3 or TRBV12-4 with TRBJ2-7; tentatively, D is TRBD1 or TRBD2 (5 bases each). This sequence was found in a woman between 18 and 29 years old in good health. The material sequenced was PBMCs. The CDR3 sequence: CASSPRDGSYEQYV. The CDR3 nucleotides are TGTGCCAGCAGTCCCAGGGACGGCTCCTACGAGCAGTACGTC.